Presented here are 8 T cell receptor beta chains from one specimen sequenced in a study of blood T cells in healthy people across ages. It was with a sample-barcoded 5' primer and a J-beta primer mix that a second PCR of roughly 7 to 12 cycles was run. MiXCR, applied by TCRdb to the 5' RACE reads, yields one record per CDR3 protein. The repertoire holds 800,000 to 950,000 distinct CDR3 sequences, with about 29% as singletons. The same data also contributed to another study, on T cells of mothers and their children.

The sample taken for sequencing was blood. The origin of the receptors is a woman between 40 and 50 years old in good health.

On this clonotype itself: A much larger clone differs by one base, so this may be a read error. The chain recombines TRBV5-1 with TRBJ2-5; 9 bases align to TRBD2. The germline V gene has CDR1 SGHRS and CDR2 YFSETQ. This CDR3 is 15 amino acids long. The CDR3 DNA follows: TGCGCCGGCAGCTTGATGGCGGGGGGGCGAGAGACCCAGTACTTC. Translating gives CAGSLMAGGRETQYF.

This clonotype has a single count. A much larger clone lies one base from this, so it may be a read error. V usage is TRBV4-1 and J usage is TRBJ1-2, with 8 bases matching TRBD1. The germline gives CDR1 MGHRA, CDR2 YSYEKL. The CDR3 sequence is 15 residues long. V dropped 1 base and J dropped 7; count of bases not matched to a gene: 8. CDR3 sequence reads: CASSQVQVRGPGYTF. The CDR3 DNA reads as TGCGCCAGCAGCCAAGTCCAAGTCAGGGGGCCTGGCTACACCTTC.

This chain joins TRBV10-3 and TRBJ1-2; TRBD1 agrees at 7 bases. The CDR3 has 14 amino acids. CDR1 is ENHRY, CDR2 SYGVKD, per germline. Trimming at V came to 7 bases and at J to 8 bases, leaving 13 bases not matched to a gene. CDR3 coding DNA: TGTGCCATCACTCAGGGACAGAGAGAGCACGGCTACACCTTC. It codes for CAITQGQREHGYTF.

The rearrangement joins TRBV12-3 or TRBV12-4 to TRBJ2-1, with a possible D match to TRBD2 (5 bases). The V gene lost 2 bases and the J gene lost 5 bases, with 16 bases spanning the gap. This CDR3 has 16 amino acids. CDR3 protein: CASSLLRAPPHNEQFF. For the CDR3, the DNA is TGTGCCAGCAGTTTATTGAGGGCTCCTCCCCACAATGAGCAGTTCTTC.

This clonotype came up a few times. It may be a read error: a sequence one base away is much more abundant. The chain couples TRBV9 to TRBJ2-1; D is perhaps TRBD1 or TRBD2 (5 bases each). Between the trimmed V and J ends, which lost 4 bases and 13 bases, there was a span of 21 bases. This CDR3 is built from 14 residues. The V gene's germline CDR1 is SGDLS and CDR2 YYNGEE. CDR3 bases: TGTGCCAGCAGCCCATTGGGGGTAGAAGAGACCCAGTTCTTC. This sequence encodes CASSPLGVEETQFF.

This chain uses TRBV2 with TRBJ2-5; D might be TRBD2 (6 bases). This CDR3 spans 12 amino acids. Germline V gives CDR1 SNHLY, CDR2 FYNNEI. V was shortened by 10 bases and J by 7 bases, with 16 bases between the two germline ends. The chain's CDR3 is CANRRDPGTQYF. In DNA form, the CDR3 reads TGTGCCAACAGGAGGGACCCGGGGACCCAGTACTTC. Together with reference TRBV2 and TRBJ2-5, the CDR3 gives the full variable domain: EPEVTQTPSHQVTQMGQEVILRCVPISNHLYFYWYRQILGQKVEFLVSFYNNEISEKSEIFDDQFSVERPDGSNFTLKIRSTKLEDSAMYFCANRRDPGTQYFGPGTRLLVL.

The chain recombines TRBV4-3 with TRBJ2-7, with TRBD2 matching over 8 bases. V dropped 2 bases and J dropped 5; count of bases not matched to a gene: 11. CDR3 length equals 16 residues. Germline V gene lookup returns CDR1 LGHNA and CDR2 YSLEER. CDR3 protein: CASSQSLQGLGDEQYF. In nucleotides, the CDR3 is TGCGCCAGCAGCCAATCTTTACAGGGACTAGGGGACGAGCAGTACTTC.

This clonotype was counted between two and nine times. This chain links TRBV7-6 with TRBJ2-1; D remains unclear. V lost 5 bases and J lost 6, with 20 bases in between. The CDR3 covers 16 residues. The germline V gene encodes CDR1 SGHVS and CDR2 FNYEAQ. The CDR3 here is CASSRSSNDLLNEQFF. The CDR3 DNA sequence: TGTGCCAGCAGCCGGTCGTCTAACGACCTCCTCAATGAGCAGTTCTTC.